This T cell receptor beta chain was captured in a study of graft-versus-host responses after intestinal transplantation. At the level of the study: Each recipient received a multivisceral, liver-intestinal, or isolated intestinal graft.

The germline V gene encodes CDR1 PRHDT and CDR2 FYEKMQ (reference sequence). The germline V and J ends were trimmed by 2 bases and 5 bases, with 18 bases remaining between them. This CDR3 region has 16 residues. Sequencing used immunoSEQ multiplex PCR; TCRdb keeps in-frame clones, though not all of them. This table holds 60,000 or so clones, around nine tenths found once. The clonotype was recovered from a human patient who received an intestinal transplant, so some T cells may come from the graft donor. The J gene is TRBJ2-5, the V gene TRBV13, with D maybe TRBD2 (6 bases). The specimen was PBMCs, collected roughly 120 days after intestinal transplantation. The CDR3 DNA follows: TGTGCCAGCAGCTTATCCCCCGGGGGTCCTGTGGAGACCCAGTACTTC. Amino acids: CASSLSPGGPVETQYF.